This is a list of T cell receptor beta chains from one sample in a study of blood T cell repertoires in COVID-19. Profiled with immunoSEQ multiplex PCR; TCRdb holds only in-frame clones, not every one. The table has 130,000 to 150,000 clones, roughly 80% seen once. Sequencing input: peripheral blood. The receptors stem from a human donor in a cohort sampled during active COVID-19. Each CDR3 is given with its conserved first and last residue. A D gene is named only where the DNA matches it firmly. Clone size is shown for a subset of rows, as once, few, many or a class of expanded clone.

v_call: TRBV11-2
d_call: NA
j_call: TRBJ2-1
cdr3_length: 17
clone_size: NA
cdr3_aa: CASSFRGGRLVVNEQFF
cdr3_nt: TGTGCCAGCAGTTTTAGGGGGGGGAGACTAGTAGTCAATGAGCAGTTCTTC

v_call: TRBV5-1
d_call: TRBD1
j_call: TRBJ2-1
cdr3_length: 16
clone_size: NA
cdr3_aa: CASSLVGQGSYNEQFF
cdr3_nt: TGCGCCAGCAGCTTGGTAGGACAGGGCTCCTACAATGAGCAGTTCTTC

v_call: TRBV5-6
d_call: NA
j_call: TRBJ1-5
cdr3_length: 14
clone_size: NA
cdr3_aa: CASSFLADNQPQHF
cdr3_nt: TGTGCCAGCAGCTTTCTGGCGGACAATCAGCCCCAGCATTTT

v_call: TRBV14
d_call: TRBD1
j_call: TRBJ2-3
cdr3_length: 15
clone_size: NA
cdr3_aa: CASSPRQGYTDTQYF
cdr3_nt: TGTGCCAGCAGCCCACGACAGGGCTACACAGATACGCAGTATTTT

v_call: TRBV5-1
d_call: NA
j_call: TRBJ1-1
cdr3_length: 14
clone_size: few
cdr3_aa: CASSEAQGWTEAFF
cdr3_nt: TGCGCCAGCAGCGAGGCACAGGGATGGACTGAAGCTTTCTTT

v_call: TRBV24-1
d_call: NA
j_call: TRBJ2-3
cdr3_length: 16
clone_size: NA
cdr3_aa: CATSDFARTDTDTQYF
cdr3_nt: TGTGCCACCAGTGATTTTGCCAGGACAGACACAGATACGCAGTATTTT

v_call: TRBV7-2
d_call: TRBD1
j_call: TRBJ2-5
cdr3_length: 15
clone_size: NA
cdr3_aa: CASSFVTGVGETQYF
cdr3_nt: TGTGCCAGCAGCTTCGTCACAGGGGTAGGCGAGACCCAGTACTTC

v_call: TRBV28
d_call: NA
j_call: TRBJ1-4
cdr3_length: 11
clone_size: NA
cdr3_aa: CAAGLAEKLFF
cdr3_nt: TGTGCCGCAGGCCTTGCGGAAAAACTGTTTTTT

v_call: TRBV5-8
d_call: NA
j_call: TRBJ2-3
cdr3_length: 14
clone_size: few
cdr3_aa: CASSWGQSTDTQYF
cdr3_nt: TGTGCCAGCAGCTGGGGCCAGAGCACAGATACGCAGTATTTT

v_call: TRBV10-3
d_call: TRBD1
j_call: TRBJ2-2
cdr3_length: 15
clone_size: NA
cdr3_aa: CAIREGQGATGELFF
cdr3_nt: TGTGCCATCAGGGAGGGACAGGGGGCTACCGGGGAGCTGTTTTTT

v_call: TRBV5-8
d_call: NA
j_call: TRBJ2-7
cdr3_length: 15
clone_size: once
cdr3_aa: CASSLTGNTFHEQYF
cdr3_nt: TGTGCCAGCAGCTTGACCGGGAACACGTTCCACGAGCAGTACTTC

v_call: TRBV2
d_call: NA
j_call: TRBJ2-3
cdr3_length: 16
clone_size: NA
cdr3_aa: CASSDGSGGSTDTQYF
cdr3_nt: TGTGCCAGCAGTGATGGGAGCGGAGGGAGCACAGATACGCAGTATTTT

v_call: TRBV27
d_call: TRBD2
j_call: TRBJ2-3
cdr3_length: 19
clone_size: NA
cdr3_aa: CASSFVPGLAGDSTDTQYF
cdr3_nt: TGTGCCAGCAGTTTCGTCCCGGGACTAGCGGGAGACAGCACAGATACGCAGTATTTT

v_call: TRBV14
d_call: NA
j_call: TRBJ1-1
cdr3_length: 13
clone_size: NA
cdr3_aa: CASSEEGRTEAFF
cdr3_nt: TGTGCCAGCAGCGAAGAGGGGCGCACTGAAGCTTTCTTT

v_call: TRBV7-2
d_call: NA
j_call: TRBJ1-4
cdr3_length: 14
clone_size: NA
cdr3_aa: CASSSMDMREKLFF
cdr3_nt: TGTGCCAGTTCCTCTATGGATATGAGGGAAAAACTGTTTTTT

v_call: TRBV27
d_call: TRBD2
j_call: TRBJ2-5
cdr3_length: 15
clone_size: once
cdr3_aa: CASKNTGLAGETQYF
cdr3_nt: TGTGCCAGCAAAAACACAGGACTAGCCGGAGAGACCCAGTACTTC

v_call: TRBV5-1
d_call: TRBD2
j_call: TRBJ2-2
cdr3_length: 20
clone_size: NA
cdr3_aa: CASSFSSGLAGGPRAGELFF
cdr3_nt: TGCGCCAGCAGCTTCTCGTCGGGACTAGCGGGGGGGCCACGGGCCGGGGAGCTGTTTTTT

v_call: TRBV28
d_call: NA
j_call: TRBJ1-5
cdr3_length: 14
clone_size: NA
cdr3_aa: CASKRAPTNQPQHF
cdr3_nt: TGTGCCAGCAAGAGGGCCCCCACCAATCAGCCCCAGCATTTT

v_call: TRBV23-1
d_call: TRBD1
j_call: TRBJ2-2
cdr3_length: 17
clone_size: NA
cdr3_aa: CASSQSSGGRNTGELFF
cdr3_nt: TGCGCCAGCAGTCAATCGTCAGGGGGCAGGAACACCGGGGAGCTGTTTTTT

v_call: TRBV7-7
d_call: NA
j_call: TRBJ2-7
cdr3_length: 16
clone_size: once
cdr3_aa: CASSLSPRGLRLEQYF
cdr3_nt: TGTGCTAGCAGCTTATCCCCCCGGGGACTTCGACTCGAGCAGTACTTC

v_call: TRBV7-8
d_call: NA
j_call: TRBJ2-3
cdr3_length: 14
clone_size: few
cdr3_aa: CASSLDGSTDTQYF
cdr3_nt: TGTGCCAGCAGCTTAGACGGGAGCACAGATACGCAGTATTTT

v_call: TRBV5-6
d_call: TRBD1
j_call: TRBJ1-1
cdr3_length: 16
clone_size: NA
cdr3_aa: CASSLGTGGPWGEAFF
cdr3_nt: TGTGCCAGCAGCTTGGGGACAGGGGGCCCCTGGGGGGAAGCTTTCTTT

v_call: TRBV20-1
d_call: NA
j_call: TRBJ1-1
cdr3_length: 11
clone_size: NA
cdr3_aa: CSAQVDTEAFF
cdr3_nt: TGCAGTGCTCAGGTTGACACTGAAGCTTTCTTT

v_call: TRBV6-2/TRBV6-3
d_call: NA
j_call: TRBJ1-2
cdr3_length: 12
clone_size: NA
cdr3_aa: CASRRGDYGYTF
cdr3_nt: TGTGCCAGCCGCCGGGGGGACTATGGCTACACCTTC

v_call: TRBV9
d_call: NA
j_call: TRBJ1-3
cdr3_length: 15
clone_size: NA
cdr3_aa: CASSVGEDSGNTIYF
cdr3_nt: TGTGCCAGCAGCGTAGGCGAGGACTCTGGAAACACCATATATTTT

v_call: TRBV7-6
d_call: NA
j_call: TRBJ2-7
cdr3_length: 14
clone_size: NA
cdr3_aa: CASSLTGSSYEQYF
cdr3_nt: TGTGCCAGCAGCTTAACAGGAAGTTCCTACGAGCAGTACTTC

v_call: TRBV6-2/TRBV6-3
d_call: TRBD2
j_call: TRBJ2-3
cdr3_length: 15
clone_size: once
cdr3_aa: CASSLAGEITDTQYF
cdr3_nt: TGTGCCAGCAGCCTAGCGGGGGAGATCACAGATACGCAGTATTTT

v_call: TRBV19
d_call: NA
j_call: TRBJ1-4
cdr3_length: 15
clone_size: few
cdr3_aa: CASSMGSGESEKLFF
cdr3_nt: TGTGCCAGTAGTATGGGTTCGGGAGAGAGCGAAAAACTGTTTTTT

v_call: TRBV7-5
d_call: NA
j_call: TRBJ1-4
cdr3_length: 15
clone_size: NA
cdr3_aa: CARSLGGQGSEKLFF
cdr3_nt: TGTGCCAGAAGCTTAGGGGGGCAGGGAAGCGAAAAACTGTTTTTT

v_call: TRBV6-2/TRBV6-3
d_call: NA
j_call: TRBJ1-5
cdr3_length: 18
clone_size: NA
cdr3_aa: CASSYHDRFYSGNQPQHF
cdr3_nt: TGTGCCAGCAGTTACCACGACAGGTTTTATAGTGGCAATCAGCCCCAGCATTTT

v_call: TRBV25-1
d_call: NA
j_call: TRBJ1-2
cdr3_length: 14
clone_size: once
cdr3_aa: CASSVAGSFPGYTF
cdr3_nt: TGTGCCAGCAGTGTAGCAGGGTCTTTCCCTGGCTACACCTTC

v_call: TRBV5-4
d_call: NA
j_call: TRBJ2-5
cdr3_length: 15
clone_size: NA
cdr3_aa: CASSSWTAPEETQYF
cdr3_nt: TGTGCCAGCAGCTCATGGACAGCGCCCGAAGAGACCCAGTACTTC

v_call: TRBV6-1
d_call: TRBD2
j_call: TRBJ2-1
cdr3_length: 14
clone_size: once
cdr3_aa: CASSKAGGPGEQFF
cdr3_nt: TGTGCCAGCAGTAAAGCGGGGGGGCCTGGAGAGCAGTTCTTC

v_call: TRBV9
d_call: TRBD2
j_call: TRBJ2-1
cdr3_length: 14
clone_size: NA
cdr3_aa: CASSVGAGGPEQFF
cdr3_nt: TGTGCCAGCAGCGTAGGAGCGGGGGGACCCGAGCAGTTCTTC

v_call: TRBV6-5
d_call: TRBD2
j_call: TRBJ2-7
cdr3_length: 12
clone_size: NA
cdr3_aa: CASSPGGPEQYF
cdr3_nt: TGTGCCAGCAGCCCGGGGGGGCCAGAGCAGTACTTC

v_call: TRBV5-6
d_call: NA
j_call: TRBJ1-6
cdr3_length: 16
clone_size: NA
cdr3_aa: CASSLAGGTYNSPLHF
cdr3_nt: TGTGCCAGCAGCTTGGCGGGAGGGACCTATAATTCACCCCTCCACTTT

v_call: TRBV5-5
d_call: NA
j_call: TRBJ1-1
cdr3_length: 14
clone_size: NA
cdr3_aa: CASSQGAMNTEAFF
cdr3_nt: TGTGCCAGCAGCCAGGGTGCTATGAACACTGAAGCTTTCTTT